The clone carrying this T cell receptor beta chain was counted only a few times. Germline loops: CDR1 MNHEY, CDR2 SMNVEV (reference sequence). The CDR3 runs 15 residues. Trimming removed 3 bases from V and 4 bases from J, with 12 bases in between. The record originates from a study of OX40 agonist ivuxolimab in advanced cancers. Profiled with immunoSEQ multiplex PCR; TCRdb holds only in-frame clones, not every one. Of 45,000 to 70,000 clones listed, 75% to 85% are singletons. The chain uses TRBV27 and TRBJ2-2, with a possible D match to TRBD2 (6 bases). This specimen consisted of CD4+ or CD8+ T cells sorted from blood, obtained in a trial of the OX40 agonist ivuxolimab. The receptor's source is an adult with an advanced solid tumor such as melanoma, head and neck, liver or kidney cancer. This chain's CDR3 is CASSLGRGSTGELFF. The CDR3 DNA reads as TGTGCCAGCAGTTTGGGGCGGGGTAGCACCGGGGAGCTGTTTTTT.